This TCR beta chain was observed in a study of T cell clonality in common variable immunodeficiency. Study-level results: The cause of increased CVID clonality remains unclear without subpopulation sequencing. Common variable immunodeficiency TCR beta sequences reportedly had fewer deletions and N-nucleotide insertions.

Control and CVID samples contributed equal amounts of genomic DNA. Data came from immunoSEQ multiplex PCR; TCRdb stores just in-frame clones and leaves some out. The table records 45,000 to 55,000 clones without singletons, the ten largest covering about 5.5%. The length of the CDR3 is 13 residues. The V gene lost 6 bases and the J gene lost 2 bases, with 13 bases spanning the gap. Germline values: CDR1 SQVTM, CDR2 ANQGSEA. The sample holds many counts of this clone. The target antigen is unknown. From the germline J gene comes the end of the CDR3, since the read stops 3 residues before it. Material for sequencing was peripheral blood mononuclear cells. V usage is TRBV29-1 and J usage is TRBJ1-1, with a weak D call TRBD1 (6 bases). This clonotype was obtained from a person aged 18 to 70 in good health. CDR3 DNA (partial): TGCAGCGTGGCCTGGGACACTAACACTGAA. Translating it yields CSVAWDTNTE. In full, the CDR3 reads CSVAWDTNTEAFF.